This entry features one T cell receptor (beta chain) sequence. This sample stems from a study of technical replicates of blood from a few donors. This CDR3 is built from 12 residues. CDR1 is PRHDT and CDR2 is FYEKMQ in the germline V gene (reference sequence). V lost 8 bases and J lost 6, with 10 bases in between. Using immunoSEQ multiplex PCR, the repertoire was profiled, and TCRdb retains in-frame clones only, with some absent. The data hold approximately 70,000 clones, with just under 95% observed a single time. This chain links TRBV13 with TRBJ2-2; D gene ambiguous. The TCR was taken from a human donor in good health. The specimen was T cells isolated from PBMCs. In DNA, the CDR3 is TGTGCCAGCGCCAGCAGGCCCGGGGAGCTGTTTTTT. It encodes CASASRPGELFF.